Listed below are T cell receptor beta chains from one sample, sequenced in a study of blood T cell repertoires in COVID-19. Using immunoSEQ multiplex PCR, the repertoire was profiled, and TCRdb retains in-frame clones only, with some absent. Seen here are some 150,000 clones, about 85% observed once, and the top ten hold 1% to 1.2%. The specimen was peripheral blood. The origin of the receptors is a man in his forties or fifties with acute or convalescent COVID-19. The CDR3 runs from the conserved cysteine through the conserved F or W. Each record gives: V gene, J gene, clone size, D gene, CDR3 protein, CDR3 DNA. D genes are given only for firm matches. Clone size is not always given. Where it is, it says once, few, many or a class for expanded clones.

TRBV3-1/TRBV3-2	TRBJ1-2	-	TRBD1	CATGTRTGAEGYTF	TGTGCCACCGGGACCCGGACAGGGGCAGAAGGCTACACCTTC
TRBV2	TRBJ1-2	-	-	CASSDQGYYGYTF	TGTGCCAGCAGTGATCAGGGATACTATGGCTACACCTTC
TRBV3-1/TRBV3-2	TRBJ2-3	-	TRBD2	CASSPLLSGMNTDTQYF	TGTGCCAGCAGCCCCCTCCTTAGCGGGATGAACACAGATACGCAGTATTTT
TRBV27	TRBJ2-3	-	TRBD1	CASSATAKRGRDTDTQYF	TGTGCCAGCAGCGCAACCGCAAAAAGGGGGCGCGACACAGATACGCAGTATTTT
TRBV19	TRBJ1-6	-	-	CASSITAGLPQTPLHF	TGTGCCAGTAGTATTACCGCGGGACTACCTCAAACACCCCTCCACTTT
TRBV28	TRBJ2-3	-	TRBD1	CASSRPGQGPDTQYF	TGTGCCAGCAGTAGACCGGGACAGGGGCCAGATACGCAGTATTTT
TRBV9	TRBJ2-1	-	TRBD2	CASSVDGTSGGASAEQFF	TGTGCCAGCAGCGTAGACGGGACTAGCGGGGGGGCCTCCGCTGAGCAGTTCTTC
TRBV7-9	TRBJ2-3	-	TRBD2	CASSLRGGSDTQYF	TGTGCCAGCAGCTTGCGGGGGGGGTCAGATACGCAGTATTTT
TRBV5-1	TRBJ1-2	once	TRBD1	CASSPGTGGSNYGYTF	TGCGCCAGCAGCCCTGGGACAGGGGGTTCAAACTATGGCTACACCTTC
TRBV7-2	TRBJ2-1	-	TRBD2	CASSYRLAGAFYNEQFF	TGTGCCAGCAGCTACCGATTAGCGGGGGCGTTCTACAATGAGCAGTTCTTC
TRBV3-1/TRBV3-2	TRBJ2-5	-	TRBD2	CASSRRIAGGQETQYF	TGTGCCAGCAGCCGACGGATAGCGGGGGGCCAAGAGACCCAGTACTTC
TRBV5-6	TRBJ2-7	-	-	CASSFYGNYEQYF	TGTGCCAGCAGCTTCTATGGTAACTACGAGCAGTACTTC
TRBV7-9	TRBJ1-2	-	-	CASSLIMGSGYTF	TGTGCCAGCAGCTTAATCATGGGCTCCGGCTACACCTTC
TRBV11-3	TRBJ2-1	-	-	CASSVTVYNEQFF	TGTGCCAGCAGCGTTACGGTTTACAATGAGCAGTTCTTC
TRBV19	TRBJ2-5	-	-	CASSGGLKETQYF	TGTGCCAGTAGTGGGGGCTTGAAAGAGACCCAGTACTTC
TRBV28	TRBJ1-3	few	-	CASRGDYSGNTIYF	TGTGCCAGCAGAGGGGATTACTCTGGAAACACCATATATTTT
TRBV15	TRBJ2-1	-	-	CATSRGDSPPETQFF	TGTGCCACCAGCAGAGGAGACTCCCCCCCGGAGACGCAGTTCTTC
TRBV5-5	TRBJ2-1	-	TRBD2	CASSLGLAGDRIYNEQFF	TGTGCCAGCAGCTTGGGACTAGCGGGGGATAGGATTTACAATGAGCAGTTCTTC
TRBV28	TRBJ2-7	-	TRBD1	CASSIHKTGITYEQYF	TGTGCCAGCAGTATTCATAAGACAGGGATTACCTACGAGCAGTACTTC
TRBV3-1/TRBV3-2	TRBJ2-6	-	-	CASSPRNARTDSGANVLTF	TGTGCCAGCAGCCCCCGGAATGCCCGGACAGACTCTGGGGCCAACGTCCTGACTTTC
TRBV7-2	TRBJ1-1	once	TRBD1	CASSLQGAQLGAFF	TGTGCCAGCAGCTTACAGGGGGCACAATTAGGAGCTTTCTTT
TRBV5-6	TRBJ2-1	-	TRBD2	CASSPGLAGGYNEQFF	TGTGCCAGCAGCCCGGGACTAGCGGGGGGGTACAATGAGCAGTTCTTC
TRBV19	TRBJ1-6	-	-	CASSIPGGYSPLHF	TGTGCCAGTAGTATACCCGGGGGGTATTCACCCCTCCACTTT
TRBV7-9	TRBJ2-7	few	-	CASSSRTELYEQYF	TGTGCCAGCAGCTCACGCACAGAATTATACGAGCAGTACTTC
TRBV3-1/TRBV3-2	TRBJ2-1	once	-	CANDRGAFNSEQFF	TGTGCCAACGACCGGGGGGCCTTCAATTCAGAGCAGTTCTTC
TRBV12-3/TRBV12-4	TRBJ2-2	once	-	CASTANTGELFF	TGTGCCAGCACGGCGAACACCGGGGAGCTGTTTTTT